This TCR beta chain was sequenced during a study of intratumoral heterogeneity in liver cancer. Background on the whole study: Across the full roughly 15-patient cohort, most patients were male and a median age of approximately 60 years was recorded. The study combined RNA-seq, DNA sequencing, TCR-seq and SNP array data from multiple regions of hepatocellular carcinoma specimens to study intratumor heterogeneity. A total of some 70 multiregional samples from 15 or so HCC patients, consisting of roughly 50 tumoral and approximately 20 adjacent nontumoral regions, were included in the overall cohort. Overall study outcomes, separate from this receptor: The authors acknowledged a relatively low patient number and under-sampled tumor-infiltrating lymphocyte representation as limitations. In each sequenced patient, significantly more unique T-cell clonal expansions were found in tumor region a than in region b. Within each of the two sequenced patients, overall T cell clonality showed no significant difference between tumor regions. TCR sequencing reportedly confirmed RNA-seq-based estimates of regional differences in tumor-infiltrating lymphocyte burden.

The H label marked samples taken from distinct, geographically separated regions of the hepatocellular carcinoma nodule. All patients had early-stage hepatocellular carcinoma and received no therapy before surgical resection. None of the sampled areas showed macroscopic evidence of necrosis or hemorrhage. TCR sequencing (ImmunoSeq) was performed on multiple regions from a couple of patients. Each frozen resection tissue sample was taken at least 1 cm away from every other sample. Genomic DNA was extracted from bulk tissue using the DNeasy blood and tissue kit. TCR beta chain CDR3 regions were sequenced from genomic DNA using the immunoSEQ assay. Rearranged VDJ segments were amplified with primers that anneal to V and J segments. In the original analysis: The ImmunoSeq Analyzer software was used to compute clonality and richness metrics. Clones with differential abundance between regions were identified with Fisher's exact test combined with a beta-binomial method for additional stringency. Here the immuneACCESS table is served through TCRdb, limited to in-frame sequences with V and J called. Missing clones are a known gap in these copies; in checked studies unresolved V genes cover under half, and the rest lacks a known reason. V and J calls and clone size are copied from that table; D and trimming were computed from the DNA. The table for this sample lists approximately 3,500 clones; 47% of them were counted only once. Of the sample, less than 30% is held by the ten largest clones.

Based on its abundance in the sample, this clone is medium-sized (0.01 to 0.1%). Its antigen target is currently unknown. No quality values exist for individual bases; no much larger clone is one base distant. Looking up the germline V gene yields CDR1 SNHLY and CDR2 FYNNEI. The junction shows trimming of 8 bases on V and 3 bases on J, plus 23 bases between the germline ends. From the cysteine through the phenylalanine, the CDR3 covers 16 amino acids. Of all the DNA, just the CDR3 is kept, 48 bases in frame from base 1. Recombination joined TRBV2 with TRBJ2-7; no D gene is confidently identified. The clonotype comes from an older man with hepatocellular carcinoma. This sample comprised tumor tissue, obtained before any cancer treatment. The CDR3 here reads CASGPPGDSPYYEQYF. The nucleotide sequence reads TGTGCCAGCGGACCACCCGGAGATTCCCCCTACTACGAGCAGTACTTC. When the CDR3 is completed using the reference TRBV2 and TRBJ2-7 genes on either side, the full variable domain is EPEVTQTPSHQVTQMGQEVILRCVPISNHLYFYWYRQILGQKVEFLVSFYNNEISEKSEIFDDQFSVERPDGSNFTLKIRSTKLEDSAMYFCASGPPGDSPYYEQYFGPGTRLTVT.